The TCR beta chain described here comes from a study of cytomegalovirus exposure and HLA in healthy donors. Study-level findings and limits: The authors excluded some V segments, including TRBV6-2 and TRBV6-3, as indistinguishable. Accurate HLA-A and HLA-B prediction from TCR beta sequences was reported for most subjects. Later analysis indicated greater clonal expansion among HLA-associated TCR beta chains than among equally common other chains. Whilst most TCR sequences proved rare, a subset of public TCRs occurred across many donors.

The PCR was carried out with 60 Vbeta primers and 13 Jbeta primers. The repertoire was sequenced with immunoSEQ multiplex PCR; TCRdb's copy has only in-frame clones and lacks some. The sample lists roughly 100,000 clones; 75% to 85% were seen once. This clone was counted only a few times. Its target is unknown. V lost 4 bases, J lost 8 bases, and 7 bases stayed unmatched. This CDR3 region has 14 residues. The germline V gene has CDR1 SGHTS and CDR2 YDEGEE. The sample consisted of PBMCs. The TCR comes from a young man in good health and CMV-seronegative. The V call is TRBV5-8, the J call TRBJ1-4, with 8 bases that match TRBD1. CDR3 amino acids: CASSRTGFGEKLFF. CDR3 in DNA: TGTGCCAGCAGCCGGACAGGGTTCGGAGAAAAACTGTTTTTT. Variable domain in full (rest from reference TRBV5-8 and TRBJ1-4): EAGVTQSPTHLIKTRGQQATLRCSPISGHTSVYWYQQALGLGLQFLLWYDEGEERNRGNFPPRFSGRQFPNYSSELNVNALELEDSALYLCASSRTGFGEKLFFGSGTQLSVL.